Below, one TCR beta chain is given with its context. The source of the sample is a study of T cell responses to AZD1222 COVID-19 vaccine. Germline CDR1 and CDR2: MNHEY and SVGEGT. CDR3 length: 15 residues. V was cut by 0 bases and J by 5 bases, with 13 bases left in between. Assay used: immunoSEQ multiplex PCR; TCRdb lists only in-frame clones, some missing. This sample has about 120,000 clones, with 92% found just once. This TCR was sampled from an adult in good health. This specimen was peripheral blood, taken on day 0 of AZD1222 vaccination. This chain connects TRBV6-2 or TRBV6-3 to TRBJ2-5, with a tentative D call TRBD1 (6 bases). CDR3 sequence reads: CASSYSDGGLETQYF. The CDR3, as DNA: TGTGCCAGCAGTTACTCAGATGGGGGCCTCGAGACCCAGTACTTC.